The next 32 T cell receptor beta chains were all read from a single sample in a study of shared clonotypes between healthy human individuals (dated by TCRdb to between 2020 and 2021). Library preparation was by the immunoSEQ multiplex PCR assay. Entries here come from immuneACCESS through TCRdb and include only in-frame sequences with V and J called. Some clones fail to appear in such tables; in the studies checked, an unresolved V gene covers under half of the shortfall, and the cause of the remainder is unknown. The table for this sample lists fewer than 1.8 million clones; approximately 98.5% of them were counted only once. The ten top clones hold roughly 0.35% of the sample. The sequenced material came from naive CD4+ T cells sorted from blood. In the paper's terms, the cell subset or site label means: CD45RA+ positively selected. These receptors all stem from a man aged 30-40 years in good health.

The gene calls are TRBV19 and TRBJ1-2, with 9 bases fitting TRBD1. Germline values: CDR1 LNHDA, CDR2 SQIVND (reference sequence). This CDR3 region has 15 residues. V shed 7 bases, J shed 5 bases, and the junction held 11 bases outside the gene matches. The CDR3 nucleotides are TGTGCCAGTATCCGAACAGGGGGCGTATTGTATGGCTACACCTTC. Encoded protein: CASIRTGGVLYGYTF.

This sequence joins TRBV5-5 and TRBJ2-5; TRBD2 agrees at 8 bases. Germline V gene sequence: CDR1 SGHKS, CDR2 YYEKEE (reference sequence). V shed 1 base and J 5 bases; nucleotides not matched to a gene: 10. The CDR3 runs to 16 residues. In nucleotides, the CDR3 is TGTGCCAGCAGCTTGACTAGCGGAAGGATGTCGGAGACCCAGTACTTC. It specifies CASSLTSGRMSETQYF.

The chain has TRBV7-2 and TRBJ2-7; no clear D. CDR1 SGHTA and CDR2 FQGNSA come from the germline V gene. V lost 5 bases and J lost 4, with 18 bases in between. CDR3 length: 15 residues. CDR3 coding DNA: TGTGCCAGCAGCCCGACTCTAGTCACCGCGTACGAGCAGTACTTC. This codes for CASSPTLVTAYEQYF.

V usage is TRBV18 and J usage is TRBJ1-1; D not certain. The CDR3 contains 14 residues. V dropped 3 bases and J dropped 2 bases, with 10 bases sitting between them. Germline values: CDR1 KGHSH, CDR2 LQKENI. DNA of the CDR3: TGTGCCAGCTCACCGCGGCCAGAAAACACTGAAGCTTTCTTT. Translating gives CASSPRPENTEAFF.

V and J are TRBV5-1 and TRBJ1-4; D uncertain. The V gene's germline CDR1 is SGHRS and CDR2 YFSETQ. This CDR3 is 14 amino acids long. The ends were cut back, 5 bases at V and 4 bases at J, with 12 bases in the middle. The CDR3 reads CASSSTPSNEKLFF. CDR3 coding DNA: TGCGCCAGCAGTTCGACACCTAGTAATGAAAAACTGTTTTTT.

This rearrangement joins TRBV5-1 to TRBJ2-3; the D gene is possibly TRBD1 (5 bases). CDR1 and CDR2 from the germline V gene are SGHRS and YFSETQ. The CDR3 contains 14 residues. V gave up 2 bases and J gave up 2 bases, with 9 bases separating them. This CDR3 is CASSFQTDTDTQYF. As DNA, the CDR3 is TGCGCCAGCAGCTTCCAGACAGACACAGATACGCAGTATTTT.

This chain links TRBV18 with TRBJ2-7; tentatively, D is TRBD2 (6 bases). Germline loops: CDR1 KGHSH, CDR2 LQKENI. V was cut by 2 bases and J by 3 bases, with 8 bases left in between. The CDR3 loop spans 13 amino acids. CDR3 region: CASSPRLDYEQYF. The CDR3 DNA sequence: TGTGCCAGCTCACCAAGACTAGACTACGAGCAGTACTTC.

The chain uses TRBV7-2 and TRBJ2-7; no clear D. CDR3 length: 15 amino acids. Trimming pared 5 bases from V and 0 bases from J, leaving 14 bases between. CDR1 and CDR2 from the germline V gene are SGHTA and FQGNSA. CDR3 sequence: CASSRQRGPSYEQYF. As DNA, the CDR3 is TGTGCCAGCAGCCGGCAACGCGGTCCCTCCTACGAGCAGTACTTC.

The rearrangement joins TRBV29-1 to TRBJ2-1; D gene uncertain. The CDR3 loop spans 13 amino acids. Germline V gives CDR1 SQVTM, CDR2 ANQGSEA. Trimming removed 7 bases from V and 4 bases from J, with 14 bases in between. The CDR3 sequence: CSAPTLQYNEQFF. The CDR3, as DNA: TGCAGCGCCCCTACCCTACAGTACAATGAGCAGTTCTTC.

The CDR3, as DNA: TGCGCCAGCCGGACAGGGATCTATGGCTACACCTTC. It yields the protein CASRTGIYGYTF. The chain recombines TRBV5-1 with TRBJ1-2; 8 positions match TRBD1. CDR1 and CDR2 from the germline V gene are SGHRS and YFSETQ. V shed 7 bases and J 4 bases; nucleotides not matched to a gene: 3. This CDR3 comprises 12 residues.

The chain has TRBV5-1 and TRBJ2-1; TRBD1 aligns across 7 bases. The germline V gene has CDR1 SGHRS and CDR2 YFSETQ. The CDR3 totals 16 residues. V lost 4 bases to trimming and J lost 12 bases; unmatched junction nucleotides: 19. This CDR3 reads CASSDQSGTVSSGQFF. CDR3 bases: TGCGCCAGCAGCGACCAATCCGGGACAGTATCTTCTGGGCAGTTCTTC.

To note about this clone: The same CDR3 is also encoded by other DNA sequences in this sample. The rearrangement links TRBV10-2 to TRBJ2-3; D not certain. The V and J ends lost 6 bases and 2 bases respectively, with 3 bases between them. The CDR3 length is 11 residues. The germline V gene has CDR1 WSHSY and CDR2 SAAADI. For the CDR3, the DNA is TGCGCCAGCAGACACACAGATACGCAGTATTTT. Amino acids: CASRHTDTQYF.

About this clone itself: Other DNA sequences in the same sample also yield this CDR3. The chain combines TRBV5-5 with TRBJ1-1, with no clear D. The CDR3 totals 14 residues. Germline V gene lookup returns CDR1 SGHKS and CDR2 YYEKEE (reference sequence). Trimming removed 0 bases at V and 0 bases at J, with 6 bases between. The CDR3 region is CASSLGQVNTEAFF. The CDR3 region has the DNA TGTGCCAGCAGCTTGGGGCAGGTGAACACTGAAGCTTTCTTT.

The V and J genes are TRBV7-6 and TRBJ2-3; 8 bases fit TRBD2. The CDR3 runs 18 residues. Germline loops: CDR1 SGHVS, CDR2 FNYEAQ. V dropped 1 base and J dropped 0; count of bases not matched to a gene: 9. CDR3 sequence: CASSLGVAGGSSTDTQYF. The CDR3 DNA is TGTGCCAGCAGCTTAGGGGTGGCGGGAGGCTCTAGCACAGATACGCAGTATTTT.

The chain is built from TRBV27 and TRBJ2-7; D ambiguous. There are 12 residues in the CDR3. Germline V gene lookup returns CDR1 MNHEY and CDR2 SMNVEV (reference sequence). V lost 6 bases to trimming and J lost 3 bases, with 9 bases between them. The CDR3 spells CASSSTLYEQYF. DNA for the CDR3: TGTGCCAGCAGCTCGACACTCTACGAGCAGTACTTC.

The chain combines TRBV5-1 with TRBJ2-3; unclear D gene. Germline V lookup: CDR1 SGHRS, CDR2 YFSETQ. This CDR3 is built from 14 residues. Trimming shortened V by 0 bases and J by 2 bases, and 7 bases separated the two germline ends. DNA of the CDR3: TGCGCCAGCAGCTTGGTGGTCCACACAGATACGCAGTATTTT. Translation: CASSLVVHTDTQYF. Full variable domain (remainder filled in from reference TRBV5-1 and TRBJ2-3): KAGVTQTPRYLIKTRGQQVTLSCSPISGHRSVSWYQQTPGQGLQFLFEYFSETQRNKGNFPGRFSGRQFSNSRSEMNVSTLELGDSALYLCASSLVVHTDTQYFGPGTRLTVL.

A note on this clone: The sample carries other DNA sequences with the same CDR3. The chain has TRBV5-1 and TRBJ2-7, with unresolved D. V was pared by 4 bases and J by 1 base, with 9 bases between. The germline gives CDR1 SGHRS, CDR2 YFSETQ. This CDR3 region has 13 residues. CDR3 protein: CASSPESSYEQYF. CDR3 coding DNA: TGCGCCAGCAGCCCAGAATCTTCCTACGAGCAGTACTTC.

The chain links TRBV19 to TRBJ2-1; D is ambiguous. Germline CDR1 reads LNHDA; CDR2 reads SQIVND (reference sequence). The CDR3 is 17 amino acids. V dropped 1 base and J dropped 4 bases, with 17 bases sitting between them. CDR3 nucleotides: TGTGCCAGTAGTATAGCCGTGGGCCGGACGTTATACAATGAGCAGTTCTTC. Translated: CASSIAVGRTLYNEQFF.

Details on this clone: Different DNA sequences within this sample yield the same CDR3. The chain joins TRBV19 to TRBJ2-5; no reliable D call. The CDR3 totals 11 residues. The germline V gene encodes CDR1 LNHDA and CDR2 SQIVND (reference sequence). Trimming cost V 5 bases and J 4 bases, with 5 bases left between them. The CDR3 spells CASSPGETQYF. The CDR3 nucleotides read TGTGCCAGTAGTCCTGGAGAGACCCAGTACTTC.

This clone is a singleton in its sample. The identical CDR3 is also encoded by other nucleotide sequences in the sample. This sequence joins TRBV5-4 and TRBJ2-1; 8 nucleotides align to TRBD2. This CDR3 is 15 amino acids long. With V trimmed by 5 bases and J by 0 bases, 4 bases remained unmatched. In germline, CDR1 is SGHNT, CDR2 YYREEE (reference sequence). The CDR3 loop reads CASRSSGRSYNEQFF. In DNA form, the CDR3 reads TGTGCCAGCAGGTCTAGCGGGCGCTCCTACAATGAGCAGTTCTTC.

V gene TRBV9 combines with J gene TRBJ1-3; D perhaps matches TRBD1 (6 bases). V lost 3 bases to trimming and J lost 6 bases, with 13 bases between them. The CDR3 contains 14 residues. Looked up from germline, CDR1 is SGDLS and CDR2 is YYNGEE. CDR3 residues: CASSATGWENTIYF. The CDR3, as DNA: TGTGCCAGCAGCGCCACAGGGTGGGAAAACACCATATATTTT.

V is TRBV6-5 and J is TRBJ2-3, with TRBD2 matching 7 bases. The germline CDR1 and CDR2 sequences are MNHEY and SVGAGI. V trimming: 6 bases; J trimming: 0 bases; junction bases outside the gene matches: 6. The CDR3 has 15 amino acids. The CDR3 region is CASSQSGISTDTQYF. As DNA, the CDR3 is TGTGCCAGCAGCCAGAGCGGGATCAGCACAGATACGCAGTATTTT.

CDR3 loop: CASSPRTGVNEQYF. The CDR3 coding sequence is TGTGCCAGCTCACCACGGACAGGGGTAAACGAGCAGTACTTC. J is TRBJ2-7 and V is TRBV18; 9 bases map to TRBD1. V was pared by 1 base and J by 5 bases, with 3 bases of the junction left unmatched. CDR3 size: 14 residues. Germline V CDR1 and CDR2: KGHSH, LQKENI.

This chain links TRBV18 with TRBJ2-1, with 11 positions matching TRBD2. Germline V gene data show CDR1 as KGHSH and CDR2 as LQKENI. Trimming cost V 4 bases and J 5 bases; bases outside gene matches: 1. This CDR3 has 14 residues. The CDR3 bases are TGTGCCAGCTCACTAGCGGGAGGGGACAATGAGCAGTTCTTC. This codes for CASSLAGGDNEQFF.

The rearrangement links TRBV28 to TRBJ1-5; weak D call: TRBD1 (6 bases). The CDR3 loop spans 13 amino acids. Per the germline V gene, CDR1 is MDHEN and CDR2 is SYDVKM. Between the trimmed V and J ends, which lost 6 bases and 3 bases, there was a span of 9 bases. In nucleotides, the CDR3 is TGTGCCAGCAGGCGGGACACCAATCAGCCCCAGCATTTT. It is translated as CASRRDTNQPQHF.

V and J are TRBV5-1 and TRBJ2-7; D might be TRBD1 (6 bases). This CDR3 is 13 amino acids long. Per germline, CDR1 SGHRS and CDR2 YFSETQ. Trimming removed 5 bases from V and 6 bases from J, with 15 bases in between. The CDR3 loop reads CASSQLQGSEQYF. The CDR3 DNA reads as TGCGCCAGCAGTCAATTACAGGGCTCCGAGCAGTACTTC. The full variable domain, in which reference TRBV5-1 and TRBJ2-7 provide the parts outside the CDR3, is KAGVTQTPRYLIKTRGQQVTLSCSPISGHRSVSWYQQTPGQGLQFLFEYFSETQRNKGNFPGRFSGRQFSNSRSEMNVSTLELGDSALYLCASSQLQGSEQYFGPGTRLTVT.

The chain employs TRBV5-4 and TRBJ2-7; D possibly corresponds to TRBD2 (5 bases). CDR1 is SGHNT, CDR2 YYREEE, per germline (reference sequence). V was clipped by 4 bases and J by 6 bases, with 20 bases between them. The CDR3 is 15 residues long. The CDR3 DNA sequence: TGTGCCAGCAGCCCGACTGGCGGGTTAAACAGCGAGCAGTACTTC. The encoded protein is CASSPTGGLNSEQYF.

The CDR3 loop is CATTIGDTQYF. CDR3 nucleotide sequence: TGTGCCACCACAATTGGAGATACGCAGTATTTT. V and J are TRBV18 and TRBJ2-3; D uncertain. Trimming pared 10 bases from V and 5 bases from J, leaving 10 bases between. CDR3 length equals 11 residues. Looked up from germline, CDR1 is KGHSH and CDR2 is LQKENI.

The chain links TRBV2 to TRBJ1-5, with D unclear. With 5 bases removed from V and 0 bases from J, the gap between germline ends came to 11 bases. This CDR3 is built from 15 residues. Germline V gene data show CDR1 as SNHLY and CDR2 as FYNNEI. CDR3 sequence (DNA): TGTGCCAGCAGTCCTTACTTGGATAGCAATCAGCCCCAGCATTTT. The encoded protein is CASSPYLDSNQPQHF.

The chain carries TRBV7-3 and TRBJ2-7, with D perhaps matching TRBD2 (5 bases). Trimming stripped 2 bases from V and 2 bases from J, with 10 bases between. CDR1 SGHTA and CDR2 FQGTGA come from the germline V gene. CDR3 length equals 14 residues. The CDR3 sequence is CASSLRGGTYEQYF. CDR3 nucleotides: TGTGCCAGCAGCTTACGGGGTGGCACCTACGAGCAGTACTTC. Full variable domain (missing parts from reference TRBV7-3 and TRBJ2-7): GAGVSQTPSNKVTEKGKYVELRCDPISGHTALYWYRQSLGQGPEFLIYFQGTGAADDSGLPNDRFFAVRPEGSVSTLKIQRTERGDSAVYLCASSLRGGTYEQYFGPGTRLTVT.

The genes are TRBV27 and TRBJ2-6; 9 bases are a match to TRBD1. Germline V CDR1 and CDR2: MNHEY, SMNVEV (reference sequence). The CDR3 is 17 residues long. The V and J ends lost 5 bases and 1 base, in that order; junction bases with no gene match: 6. The CDR3 loop reads CASSRTGALSGANVLTF. CDR3 DNA sequence: TGTGCCAGCAGTCGGACAGGGGCTCTTTCTGGGGCCAACGTCCTGACTTTC.

The chain uses TRBV5-1 and TRBJ2-3, with D possibly being TRBD1 (6 bases). This CDR3 has 15 amino acids. Looked up from germline, CDR1 is SGHRS and CDR2 is YFSETQ. Trimming stripped 0 bases from V and 5 bases from J, with 13 bases between. CDR3 sequence: CASSLARAGEDTQYF. CDR3 DNA sequence: TGCGCCAGCAGCTTGGCTAGGGCAGGGGAAGATACGCAGTATTTT.